Listed below are T cell receptor beta chains from one sample, sequenced in a study of blood T cell repertoires in COVID-19. Data came from immunoSEQ multiplex PCR; TCRdb stores just in-frame clones and leaves some out. The sample contains under 75,000 clones, 85% to 90% of which appear only once. Sequencing was performed on peripheral blood. These receptors originate from a man aged 45-65 years with active COVID-19. Each CDR3 is given with its conserved first and last residue. D genes are given only for firm matches. Clone size, where shown, is once, few, many, or a class for clones that have expanded.

d_call,clone_size,j_call,v_call,cdr3_aa,cdr3_nt
NA,NA,TRBJ2-2,TRBV3-1/TRBV3-2,CASSQDHGTGFTGELFF,TGTGCCAGCAGCCAAGATCATGGCACAGGGTTCACCGGGGAGCTGTTTTTT
TRBD2,NA,TRBJ2-7,TRBV6-2/TRBV6-3,CASSFAAGGLYEQYF,TGTGCCAGCAGTTTCGCCGCGGGGGGCCTCTACGAGCAGTACTTC
TRBD1,NA,TRBJ1-6,TRBV6-1,CASSDGQGGSPLHF,TGTGCCAGCAGTGATGGACAGGGGGGCTCACCCCTCCACTTT
TRBD2,NA,TRBJ2-1,TRBV7-2,CASSRGGSGDVQEQFF,TGTGCCAGCAGCCGGGGGGGTAGCGGCGACGTTCAAGAGCAGTTCTTC
TRBD2,NA,TRBJ2-7,TRBV11-2,CASSLVGGAPWDEQYF,TGTGCCAGCAGCTTAGTCGGGGGGGCCCCTTGGGACGAGCAGTACTTC
TRBD2,NA,TRBJ2-2,TRBV7-9,CASRPGTSGGANTGELFF,TGTGCCAGCAGACCCGGGACTAGCGGGGGGGCGAACACCGGGGAGCTGTTTTTT
NA,NA,TRBJ1-2,TRBV20-1,CSASAGRIGYTF,TGCAGTGCTAGTGCAGGGAGGATTGGCTACACCTTC
TRBD1,NA,TRBJ1-4,TRBV28,CASTDRESEKLFF,TGTGCCAGCACCGACAGGGAAAGTGAAAAACTGTTTTTT
TRBD1,NA,TRBJ1-5,TRBV19,CASSIGQGRNQPRHF,TGTGCCAGTAGTATCGGACAGGGGAGGAATCAGCCCCGGCATTTT
TRBD1,NA,TRBJ1-3,TRBV2,CASSGGTGSGNTIYF,TGTGCCAGCAGCGGTGGGACAGGGTCGGGAAACACCATATATTTT
TRBD1,NA,TRBJ2-1,TRBV18,CASSAGTGVYNEQFF,TGTGCCAGCTCAGCCGGGACAGGGGTTTACAATGAGCAGTTCTTC
TRBD2,NA,TRBJ2-5,TRBV6-5,CASVEREGPKTQYF,TGTGCCAGCGTCGAGCGGGAGGGGCCCAAGACCCAGTACTTC
TRBD2,NA,TRBJ2-1,TRBV10-3,CAIRNSGVMSNEQFF,TGTGCCATCAGAAATAGCGGGGTCATGAGCAATGAGCAGTTCTTC
TRBD2,NA,TRBJ2-5,TRBV5-1,CASSTGTSGGVETQYF,TGCGCCAGCAGCACCGGGACTAGCGGGGGAGTAGAGACCCAGTACTTC
NA,NA,TRBJ2-2,TRBV5-1,CASSLGQVNTGELFF,TGCGCCAGCAGCTTGGGACAGGTGAACACCGGGGAGCTGTTTTTT
NA,NA,TRBJ1-2,TRBV30,CALMGANYGYTF,TGTGCCTTAATGGGAGCTAACTATGGCTACACCTTC
NA,NA,TRBJ1-5,TRBV19,CASSIDRRWEVNQPQHF,TGTGCCAGTAGTATAGATCGCAGGTGGGAGGTCAATCAGCCCCAGCATTTT
NA,NA,TRBJ1-1,TRBV13,CASSLQGRGTEAFF,TGTGCCAGCAGCTTACAGGGCCGAGGAACTGAAGCTTTCTTT
NA,NA,TRBJ1-1,TRBV18,CASSSGQNTEAFF,TGTGCCAGCTCATCGGGACAGAACACTGAAGCTTTCTTT
TRBD1,few,TRBJ2-7,TRBV2,CASSEEGQGASGPYF,TGTGCCAGCAGTGAAGAGGGACAGGGGGCGAGTGGACCGTACTTC
NA,NA,TRBJ1-1,TRBV19,CASSMGEMNTEAFF,TGTGCCAGTAGTATGGGAGAGATGAACACTGAAGCTTTCTTT
TRBD2,NA,TRBJ2-3,TRBV5-1,CASSFSGGGTDTQYF,TGCGCCAGCAGTTTTAGTGGGGGGGGCACAGATACGCAGTATTTT
NA,few,TRBJ1-1,TRBV19,CASSIGQNTEAFF,TGTGCCAGTAGTATCGGACAGAACACTGAAGCTTTCTTT
NA,NA,TRBJ2-7,TRBV6-5,CASSPRQEYEQYF,TGTGCCAGCAGTCCAAGACAGGAGTACGAGCAGTACTTC
TRBD1,NA,TRBJ1-1,TRBV5-4,CASSLGQGARTEAFF,TGTGCCAGCAGCTTGGGACAGGGGGCAAGAACTGAAGCTTTCTTT
NA,NA,TRBJ2-5,TRBV28,CASGTSQETQYF,TGTGCCAGCGGGACATCTCAAGAGACCCAGTACTTC
NA,once,TRBJ2-2,TRBV3-1/TRBV3-2,CASSQERGGTGELFF,TGTGCCAGCAGCCAAGAGAGGGGGGGGACCGGGGAGCTGTTTTTT
NA,NA,TRBJ2-5,TRBV5-6,CASSLPLRETQYF,TGTGCCAGCAGCCTTCCGCTCAGAGAGACCCAGTACTTC
TRBD1,NA,TRBJ2-7,TRBV4-2,CASSQADRGPFEQYF,TGTGCCAGCAGCCAAGCGGACAGGGGACCGTTCGAGCAGTACTTC
NA,NA,TRBJ1-1,TRBV30,CAWSDGRGTEAFF,TGTGCCTGGAGCGATGGGCGTGGGACTGAAGCTTTCTTT
NA,NA,TRBJ1-5,TRBV6-5,CVTERGYSNQPQHF,TGTGTCACAGAGCGGGGATATAGCAATCAGCCCCAGCATTTT
TRBD2,NA,TRBJ2-5,TRBV7-2,CASSSTSGGETQYF,TGTGCCAGCAGCTCGACTAGCGGGGGAGAGACCCAGTACTTC
NA,NA,TRBJ1-3,TRBV7-2,CASSLETGSGNTIYF,TGTGCCAGCAGCTTAGAGACAGGTTCTGGAAACACCATATATTTT
NA,NA,TRBJ2-5,TRBV15,CATSRVGAGETQYF,TGTGCCACCAGCAGAGTAGGGGCCGGGGAGACCCAGTACTTC
NA,NA,TRBJ1-5,TRBV6-2/TRBV6-3,CASSYPGHRRPQHF,TGTGCCAGCAGTTACCCTGGACACCGTAGGCCCCAGCATTTT
NA,NA,TRBJ1-2,TRBV10-3,CAISEAGLDLYGYTF,TGTGCCATCAGTGAAGCGGGCTTAGACCTGTATGGCTACACCTTC
NA,NA,TRBJ1-4,TRBV23-1,CASSGQGREKLFF,TGCGCCAGCAGTGGGCAGGGCCGGGAAAAACTGTTTTTT
TRBD1,NA,TRBJ2-5,TRBV18,CASSGTEQETQYF,TGTGCCAGCTCAGGGACAGAACAAGAGACCCAGTACTTC
NA,NA,TRBJ1-2,TRBV2,CASRGQGEGYTF,TGTGCCAGCCGGGGACAAGGGGAGGGCTACACCTTC
NA,NA,TRBJ2-7,TRBV11-1,CASSLAGTYEQYF,TGTGCCAGCAGCTTAGCCGGGACCTACGAGCAGTACTTC
TRBD1,NA,TRBJ1-1,TRBV19,CASSILVGQGNTEAFF,TGTGCCAGTAGTATTTTGGTTGGACAGGGTAACACTGAAGCTTTCTTT
TRBD2,NA,TRBJ2-3,TRBV9,CASSVGKGTSGGNTDTQYF,TGTGCCAGCAGCGTAGGGAAAGGGACTAGCGGGGGGAACACAGATACGCAGTATTTT
NA,NA,TRBJ1-1,TRBV10-2,CASSEAGNTEAFF,TGCGCCAGCAGTGAGGCGGGGAACACTGAAGCTTTCTTT
TRBD1,NA,TRBJ2-3,TRBV6-4,CASSSQGAYTDTQYF,TGTGCCAGCAGTTCTCAGGGGGCCTACACAGATACGCAGTATTTT
NA,once,TRBJ2-4,TRBV2,CASSPTADKNIQYF,TGTGCCAGCAGTCCGACAGCCGACAAAAACATTCAGTACTTC
TRBD1,NA,TRBJ2-1,TRBV19,CASSTGQGSGEQFF,TGTGCCAGTAGTACCGGACAGGGGTCGGGGGAGCAGTTCTTC
TRBD1,NA,TRBJ1-2,TRBV2,CASRPRGNYGYTF,TGTGCCAGCAGGCCCAGGGGGAACTATGGCTACACCTTC
NA,NA,TRBJ2-3,TRBV10-1,CASSESLVKDTQYF,TGCGCCAGCAGTGAGTCACTAGTCAAAGATACGCAGTATTTT